Listed here are 18 T cell receptor beta chains from one sample, sequenced in a study of PD-1 blockade in classical Hodgkin lymphoma. Time point meaning: newly diagnosed, previously untreated cHL patient sample. Magnetic negative selection was used to purify CD4+ T cells from thawed PBMCs. Sequenced by immunoSEQ multiplex PCR; TCRdb stores in-frame clones only, minus some. This sample has some 30,000 clones; approximately 90% occur once, and the top ten carry more than 0.95%. The sequenced sample consisted of CD4+ T cells from blood. These receptors were obtained from a human donor with classical Hodgkin lymphoma.

The chain has TRBV5-1 and TRBJ2-6; D not certain. Trimming stripped 1 base from V and 1 base from J, with 6 bases between. The CDR3 runs to 15 residues. Germline V gives CDR1 SGHRS, CDR2 YFSETQ. The DNA of the CDR3 is TGCGCCAGCAGCTTGCTGCAATCTGGGGCCAACGTCCTGACTTTC. This gives the protein CASSLLQSGANVLTF.

The rearrangement links TRBV10-1 to TRBJ2-1; 10 nucleotides align to TRBD2. The ends lost 3 bases at V and 4 bases at J; junction bases unmatched: 9. This CDR3 contains 17 residues. Per germline, CDR1 WNHNN and CDR2 SYGVQD (reference sequence). CDR3 bases: TGCGCCAGCAGTGAACGAGCGGGAGGGCCGAGTTACAATGAGCAGTTCTTC. Translating it yields CASSERAGGPSYNEQFF.

V and J are TRBV28 and TRBJ2-2; 9 bases fit TRBD1. The CDR3 has 15 residues. V was pared by 5 bases and J by 5 bases, with 6 bases of the junction left unmatched. CDR1 MDHEN and CDR2 SYDVKM come from the germline V gene. The CDR3 loop reads CASSPRDRVTGELFF. The CDR3, as DNA: TGTGCCAGCAGTCCCAGGGACAGGGTGACCGGGGAGCTGTTTTTT.

The rearrangement joins TRBV9 to TRBJ2-5; 7 bases agree with TRBD1. V dropped 2 bases and J dropped 1; count of bases not matched to a gene: 5. The V gene's germline CDR1 is SGDLS and CDR2 YYNGEE. The CDR3 length is 15 residues. The CDR3 DNA reads TGTGCCAGCAGCGTGGGGACAGTTGGCCAAGAGACCCAGTACTTC. It codes for CASSVGTVGQETQYF.

The genes are TRBV28 and TRBJ2-7; D might be TRBD2 (5 bases). Trimming shortened V by 6 bases and J by 4 bases, and 10 bases separated the two germline ends. This CDR3 contains 12 residues. Looked up from germline, CDR1 is MDHEN and CDR2 is SYDVKM. CDR3 sequence reads: CASSLGKYEQYF. The CDR3 DNA reads TGTGCCAGCAGCCTCGGGAAGTACGAGCAGTACTTC. Variable domain in full (rest from reference TRBV28 and TRBJ2-7): DVKVTQSSRYLVKRTGEKVFLECVQDMDHENMFWYRQDPGLGLRLIYFSYDVKMKEKGDIPEGYSVSREKKERFSLILESASTNQTSMYLCASSLGKYEQYFGPGTRLTVT.

The chain is built from TRBV4-2 and TRBJ2-7, with a possible D match to TRBD1 (6 bases). In germline, CDR1 is LGHNA, CDR2 YNFKEQ. The CDR3 totals 13 residues. Deletions cut 5 bases from V and 3 bases from J, with 11 bases between. For the CDR3, the DNA is TGTGCCAGCAGCTACCAGGGGAACTACGAGCAGTACTTC. Protein sequence: CASSYQGNYEQYF.

In its sample, this clone was seen once. V usage is TRBV6-4 and J usage is TRBJ2-6; 7 bases fit TRBD1. The CDR3 has 15 amino acids. The germline V gene encodes CDR1 MRHNA and CDR2 SNTAGT. Trimming at V came to 4 bases and at J to 2 bases, leaving 2 bases not matched to a gene. The chain's CDR3 is CASSAGTAGANVLTF. CDR3 DNA sequence: TGTGCCAGCAGTGCCGGGACAGCTGGGGCCAACGTCCTGACTTTC.

This clone turned up a few times. The chain uses TRBV5-1 and TRBJ2-7, with 10 nucleotides matching TRBD1. V trimming: 4 bases; J trimming: 6 bases; junction bases outside the gene matches: 7. The CDR3 contains 14 residues. Germline V gene data show CDR1 as SGHRS and CDR2 as YFSETQ. The DNA for the CDR3 is TGCGCCAGCAGCACCTCGGGACAGGGGACCGAGCAGTACGTC. Amino acids: CASSTSGQGTEQYV.

This chain uses TRBV5-8 with TRBJ1-5, with D unclear. Trimming pared 0 bases from V and 1 base from J, leaving 5 bases between. CDR1 SGHTS and CDR2 YDEGEE come from the germline V gene. The CDR3 covers 14 residues. The DNA for the CDR3 is TGTGCCAGCAGCTTGGGGCAGAGCAATCAGCCCCAGCATTTT. This codes for CASSLGQSNQPQHF.

V usage is TRBV5-8 and J usage is TRBJ1-2; TRBD1 might be the D (5 bases). The CDR3 is 13 residues long. Between the trimmed V and J ends, which lost 2 bases and 7 bases, there was a span of 12 bases. CDR1 SGHTS and CDR2 YDEGEE come from the germline V gene. The CDR3 loop is CASSLAGNTGYTF. The CDR3 coding sequence is TGTGCCAGCAGCTTAGCAGGGAATACTGGCTACACCTTC.

This clone was picked up a small number of times. The V and J genes are TRBV9 and TRBJ2-1, with 8 positions matching TRBD2. The V gene end was trimmed by 0 bases and the J gene end by 8 bases; junction bases not matched to a gene: 10. The germline V gene encodes CDR1 SGDLS and CDR2 YYNGEE. The CDR3 spans 16 residues. The CDR3: CASSVASGREWDEQFF. The CDR3 coding sequence is TGTGCCAGCAGCGTAGCCAGCGGGAGAGAGTGGGATGAGCAGTTCTTC. The full variable domain, in which reference TRBV9 and TRBJ2-1 provide the parts outside the CDR3, is DSGVTQTPKHLITATGQRVTLRCSPRSGDLSVYWYQQSLDQGLQFLIQYYNGEERAKGNILERFSAQQFPDLHSELNLSSLELGDSALYFCASSVASGREWDEQFFGPGTRLTVL.

The chain recombines TRBV18 with TRBJ2-6, with TRBD1 as a possible D gene (6 bases). The CDR3 is 15 amino acids. Germline assignment: CDR1 KGHSH and CDR2 LQKENI. The V and J ends lost 1 base and 2 bases respectively, with 6 bases between them. The CDR3 coding sequence is TGTGCCAGCTCACCACAGGGGGCTGGGGCCAACGTCCTGACTTTC. As protein: CASSPQGAGANVLTF.

V gene TRBV7-9 combines with J gene TRBJ1-5, with D possibly TRBD1 on 6 matching bases. The CDR3 runs to 13 residues. Germline CDR1 is SEHNR and CDR2 is FQNEAQ (reference sequence). The CDR3 nucleotides are TGTGCTAGTGGGGGCCAGGGCAATCAGCCCCAGCATTTT. Translated, it gives CASGGQGNQPQHF.

The chain employs TRBV27 and TRBJ1-1; no reliable D call. The CDR3 extends over 14 amino acids. Germline V CDR1 and CDR2: MNHEY, SMNVEV (reference sequence). Deletions cut 6 bases from V and 6 bases from J, with 17 bases between. CDR3 nucleotides: TGTGCCAGCAGCCATACCCCAATCAAGCCTGAAGCTTTCTTT. This encodes CASSHTPIKPEAFF.

The rearrangement links TRBV9 to TRBJ1-1, with D hard to call. The CDR3 is 11 residues long. V lost 4 bases to trimming and J lost 3 bases, with 4 bases between them. Germline assignment: CDR1 SGDLS and CDR2 YYNGEE. CDR3 in amino acids: CASSRDTEAFF. CDR3 in DNA: TGTGCCAGCAGCAGAGACACTGAAGCTTTCTTT.

The J gene is TRBJ1-1, the V gene TRBV10-1; D gene uncertain. CDR1 and CDR2 from the germline V gene are WNHNN and SYGVQD (reference sequence). The CDR3 loop spans 13 amino acids. V gave up 1 base and J gave up 4 bases, with 7 bases separating them. CDR3 sequence reads: CASSEYGSTEAFF. CDR3 coding DNA: TGCGCCAGCAGTGAGTACGGGAGCACTGAAGCTTTCTTT.

The chain links TRBV2 to TRBJ1-5; 10 bases map to TRBD1. Trimming at V came to 2 bases and at J to 4 bases, leaving 5 bases not matched to a gene. Germline CDR1 reads SNHLY; CDR2 reads FYNNEI. This CDR3 has 16 amino acids. The CDR3 here is CASSELGTGANQPQHF. Here the CDR3 DNA reads TGTGCCAGCAGTGAACTAGGGACAGGGGCAAATCAGCCCCAGCATTTT.

In nucleotides, the CDR3 is TGCAGCGTTGAAAAGTATAGGAATGAGCAGTTCTTC. As protein: CSVEKYRNEQFF. The rearrangement joins TRBV29-1 to TRBJ2-1; no definite D call. CDR3 length equals 12 residues. The ends were cut back, 2 bases at V and 7 bases at J, with 9 bases in the middle. The V gene's germline CDR1 is SQVTM and CDR2 ANQGSEA.